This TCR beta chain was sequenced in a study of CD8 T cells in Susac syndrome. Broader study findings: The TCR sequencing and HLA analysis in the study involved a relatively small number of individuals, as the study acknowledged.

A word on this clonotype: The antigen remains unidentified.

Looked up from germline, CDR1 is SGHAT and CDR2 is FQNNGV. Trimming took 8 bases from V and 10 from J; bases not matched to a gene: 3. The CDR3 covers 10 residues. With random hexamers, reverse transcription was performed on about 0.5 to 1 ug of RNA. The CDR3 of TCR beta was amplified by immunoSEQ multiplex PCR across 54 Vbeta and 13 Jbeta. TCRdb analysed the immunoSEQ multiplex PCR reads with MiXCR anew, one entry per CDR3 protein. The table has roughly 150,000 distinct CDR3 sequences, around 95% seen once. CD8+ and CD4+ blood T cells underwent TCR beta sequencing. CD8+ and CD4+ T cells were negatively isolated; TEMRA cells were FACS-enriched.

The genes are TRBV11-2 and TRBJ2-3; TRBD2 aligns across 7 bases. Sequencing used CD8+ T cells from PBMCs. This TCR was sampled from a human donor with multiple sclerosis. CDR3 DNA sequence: TGTGCCAGCGGGGACTATCCGCAGTATTTT. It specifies CASGDYPQYF.